The TCR beta chain under discussion was sequenced for a study of blood T cell repertoires in COVID-19. In the study overall: Nucleic acid was either cDNA or gDNA, and it came from T cells, B-cell-depleted T cells, or PBMCs.

The CDR3 length is 15 residues. With 8 bases removed from V and 13 bases from J, the gap between germline ends came to 29 bases. Germline-derived CDR1 and CDR2 are MNHEY and SVGAGI. As handled by the study authors: By means of reference gene primer amplification, nucleated cell counts were estimated. The data were produced by immunoSEQ multiplex PCR, yet TCRdb's version contains in-frame clones alone and is incomplete. V, J and clone size are taken as reported in that table, and D and trimming were inferred from the DNA itself. Found here are under 100,000 clones, over 75% of them singletons; the top ten hold about 23%.

The sample comprised peripheral blood. The genes are TRBV6-5 and TRBJ1-1; no definite D call. The TCR originated in a man older than 75 with active or convalescent COVID-19. The CDR3 nucleotides are TGTGCCAGCTGCACCGTACGCTCAGGTGTCTCAGATCTTTTCTTT. Its translation: CASCTVRSGVSDLFF.